Listed here are 27 T cell receptor beta chains from one sample, sequenced in a study of blood T cell repertoires in COVID-19. The data were produced by immunoSEQ multiplex PCR, yet TCRdb's version contains in-frame clones alone and is incomplete. This sample yields under 120,000 clones, of which 85% to 90% are seen a single time; about 34% belongs to the top ten. Sequencing used peripheral blood. These receptors were collected from a woman older than 75 with acute or convalescent COVID-19.

This chain joins TRBV14 and TRBJ2-6; 7 bases are a match to TRBD1. Germline V gene data show CDR1 as SGHDN and CDR2 as FVKESK. V was clipped by 1 base and J by 0 bases; unmatched bases: 18. This CDR3 has 22 amino acids. CDR3 DNA sequence: TGTGCCAGCAGCCAAGGCCGTAGTTGGGAGACAGGGTTGAACTCTGGGGCCAACGTCCTGACTTTC. Protein: CASSQGRSWETGLNSGANVLTF.

The chain is built from TRBV11-2 and TRBJ1-4; the match to TRBD1 covers 8 bases. V shed 2 bases and J 8 bases; nucleotides not matched to a gene: 7. This CDR3 has 15 residues. Per germline, CDR1 SGHAT and CDR2 FQNNGV. This chain's CDR3 is CASSLTQGAMEKLFF. The CDR3 DNA sequence: TGTGCCAGCAGCTTAACGCAGGGGGCTATGGAAAAACTGTTTTTT.

This chain connects TRBV5-1 to TRBJ1-2; D not certain. The germline gives CDR1 SGHRS, CDR2 YFSETQ. The CDR3 is 14 amino acids. V was clipped by 0 bases and J by 6 bases, with 12 bases between them. The CDR3: CASSLAASANGYTF. The CDR3, as DNA: TGCGCCAGCAGCTTGGCGGCCAGCGCTAATGGCTACACCTTC.

The chain uses TRBV7-9 and TRBJ2-5, with D possibly being TRBD1 (6 bases). Trimming shortened V by 1 base and J by 5 bases, and 11 bases separated the two germline ends. Germline V CDR1 and CDR2: SEHNR, FQNEAQ (reference sequence). The CDR3 runs 14 residues. CDR3 in amino acids: CASSLVSRGETQYF. The CDR3 nucleotides are TGTGCCAGCAGCTTAGTTTCCAGGGGCGAGACCCAGTACTTC.

V and J are TRBV5-1 and TRBJ2-1; 10 bases agree with TRBD1. Looked up from germline, CDR1 is SGHRS and CDR2 is YFSETQ. The CDR3 spans 14 residues. After removal of 4 bases from V and 8 bases from J, the junction contained 6 bases not matched to a gene. CDR3 in amino acids: CASSQGQGMDEQFF. In DNA form, the CDR3 reads TGCGCCAGCAGCCAGGGACAGGGGATGGATGAGCAGTTCTTC.

The gene calls are TRBV19 and TRBJ1-1; possible D gene TRBD1, 6 bases. The CDR3 sequence is 13 residues long. Germline loops: CDR1 LNHDA, CDR2 SQIVND (reference sequence). V gave up 6 bases and J gave up 0 bases, with 8 bases separating them. Here the CDR3 DNA reads TGTGCCAGTAGACAGGGCATGAACACTGAAGCTTTCTTT. It specifies CASRQGMNTEAFF.

This clone was observed a single time. The CDR3 is CASRPRTGGVEETQYF. DNA for the CDR3: TGTGCCAGCAGACCTAGGACAGGGGGCGTTGAAGAGACCCAGTACTTC. The chain employs TRBV7-9 and TRBJ2-5, with 11 bases fitting TRBD1. The CDR3 extends over 16 amino acids. The V gene end was trimmed by 6 bases and the J gene end by 3 bases; junction bases not matched to a gene: 9. The germline gives CDR1 SEHNR, CDR2 FQNEAQ (reference sequence).

The gene calls are TRBV10-3 and TRBJ1-1, with 7 positions matching TRBD1. This CDR3 comprises 13 residues. With 3 bases clipped from V and 11 bases from J, the junction kept 9 bases outside the gene matches. Per the germline V gene, CDR1 is ENHRY and CDR2 is SYGVKD. CDR3 in DNA: TGTGCCATCAGTGAACACACCGGACAGGAGGCTTTCTTT. This gives the protein CAISEHTGQEAFF.

In DNA, the CDR3 is TGTGCCAGCAGTGGGACAGGGGTGACAGATACGCAGTATTTT. It encodes CASSGTGVTDTQYF. The chain carries TRBV2 and TRBJ2-3; TRBD1 matches 9 bases. With 4 bases clipped from V and 3 bases from J, the junction kept 2 bases outside the gene matches. Per germline, CDR1 SNHLY and CDR2 FYNNEI. The CDR3 length is 14 residues. Based on the CDR3 plus reference TRBV2 and TRBJ2-3, the full variable domain is EPEVTQTPSHQVTQMGQEVILRCVPISNHLYFYWYRQILGQKVEFLVSFYNNEISEKSEIFDDQFSVERPDGSNFTLKIRSTKLEDSAMYFCASSGTGVTDTQYFGPGTRLTVL.

This chain connects TRBV7-9 to TRBJ2-1; possibly TRBD2 for D (6 bases). The germline V gene encodes CDR1 SEHNR and CDR2 FQNEAQ (reference sequence). This CDR3 has 12 residues. Between the trimmed V and J ends, which lost 0 bases and 10 bases, there was a span of 7 bases. The CDR3: CASSLASGEQFF. CDR3 coding DNA: TGTGCCAGCAGCTTAGCGAGCGGGGAGCAGTTCTTC.

The chain has TRBV7-9 and TRBJ1-1; TRBD1 agrees at 7 bases. CDR1 and CDR2 (germline): SEHNR, FQNEAQ (reference sequence). The V gene end was trimmed by 2 bases and the J gene end by 11 bases; junction bases not matched to a gene: 5. The CDR3 loop spans 12 amino acids. DNA of the CDR3: TGTGCCAGCAGCTTACCACAGGGGAGGGCTTTCTTT. Translating it yields CASSLPQGRAFF.

The chain couples TRBV6-2 or TRBV6-3 to TRBJ2-3, with a weak D call TRBD2 (5 bases). The CDR3 is made up of 13 amino acids. Germline V gives CDR1 MNHEY, CDR2 SVGEGT. Trimming removed 0 bases at V and 8 bases at J, with 9 bases between. The CDR3 is CASSYSLAGTQYF. The CDR3 DNA is TGTGCCAGCAGTTACTCACTGGCGGGTACGCAGTATTTT.

The CDR3 DNA sequence: TGCGCCAGCAGCTTGGCTAGCGGGGGGACCTACGAGCAGTACTTC. Protein sequence: CASSLASGGTYEQYF. The genes are TRBV5-1 and TRBJ2-7, with 11 bases lining up with TRBD2. Germline V gene lookup returns CDR1 SGHRS and CDR2 YFSETQ. CDR3 length: 15 amino acids. The ends lost 0 bases at V and 2 bases at J; junction bases unmatched: 1. The entire variable domain, with the rest obtained from reference TRBV5-1 and TRBJ2-7, is as follows: KAGVTQTPRYLIKTRGQQVTLSCSPISGHRSVSWYQQTPGQGLQFLFEYFSETQRNKGNFPGRFSGRQFSNSRSEMNVSTLELGDSALYLCASSLASGGTYEQYFGPGTRLTVT.

The chain couples TRBV5-4 to TRBJ2-2; D is ambiguous. The germline V and J ends were trimmed by 0 bases and 2 bases, with 11 bases remaining between them. This CDR3 contains 16 residues. CDR1 and CDR2 from the germline V gene are SGHNT and YYREEE (reference sequence). The CDR3 DNA reads TGTGCCAGCAGCTTGGATGCCTTAACAAACACCGGGGAGCTGTTTTTT. Encoded protein: CASSLDALTNTGELFF.

About this clone: The sample contains more than one DNA sequence encoding this CDR3. The chain combines TRBV5-1 with TRBJ2-3; D is perhaps TRBD1 (5 bases). V gave up 4 bases and J gave up 5 bases, with 8 bases separating them. Per the germline V gene, CDR1 is SGHRS and CDR2 is YFSETQ. The CDR3 runs 12 residues. This CDR3 reads CASSVTGDTQYF. The CDR3 DNA reads TGCGCCAGCAGCGTCACAGGAGATACGCAGTATTTT. Looking up the rest from reference TRBV5-1 and TRBJ2-3 gives the full variable domain: KAGVTQTPRYLIKTRGQQVTLSCSPISGHRSVSWYQQTPGQGLQFLFEYFSETQRNKGNFPGRFSGRQFSNSRSEMNVSTLELGDSALYLCASSVTGDTQYFGPGTRLTVL.

The V call is TRBV9, the J call TRBJ2-3, with D possibly matching TRBD1 (6 bases). The CDR3 sequence is 18 residues long. Germline V CDR1 and CDR2: SGDLS, YYNGEE. Trimming left V 0 bases short and J 2 bases short, with 19 bases between. This chain's CDR3 is CASSVAPLAGVVTDTQYF. The CDR3, as DNA: TGTGCCAGCAGCGTAGCCCCCCTGGCAGGGGTTGTCACAGATACGCAGTATTTT.

This CDR3 reads CATSRGGPGNWFNQPQHF. The DNA for the CDR3 is TGTGCCACCAGCAGAGGGGGGCCGGGTAACTGGTTCAATCAGCCCCAGCATTTT. V and J are TRBV15 and TRBJ1-5, with D perhaps matching TRBD1 (6 bases). Trimming took off 1 base at V and 3 bases at J, with 19 bases between the two ends. Germline V CDR1 and CDR2: LNHNV, YYDKDF (reference sequence). The CDR3 spans 18 residues.

This clone appeared a single time. V gene TRBV4-1 combines with J gene TRBJ2-1; 9 nucleotides match TRBD1. The CDR3 length is 17 residues. J lost 3 bases, V lost 4 bases, and 10 bases had no gene match. CDR1 MGHRA and CDR2 YSYEKL come from the germline V gene. The CDR3 sequence: CASSPKPGQGFYNEQFF. CDR3 sequence (DNA): TGCGCCAGCAGCCCGAAACCGGGACAGGGCTTCTACAATGAGCAGTTCTTC.

The V gene is TRBV11-2, the J gene TRBJ2-2; TRBD2 matches 13 bases. The CDR3 consists of 17 residues. The germline gives CDR1 SGHAT, CDR2 FQNNGV. Trimming removed 1 base from V and 5 bases from J; junction bases left unmatched: 4. This CDR3 reads CASSLGLAGGWTGELFF. The CDR3 DNA sequence: TGTGCCAGCAGCTTAGGACTAGCGGGGGGCTGGACCGGGGAGCTGTTTTTT.

This chain connects TRBV5-1 to TRBJ2-3, with 7 bases lining up with TRBD2. With V trimmed by 4 bases and J by 2 bases, 10 bases remained unmatched. Germline-derived CDR1 and CDR2 are SGHRS and YFSETQ. CDR3 size: 16 residues. CDR3 coding DNA: TGCGCCAGCAGCACCCAAGCGGGGAGCGTCACAGATACGCAGTATTTT. Protein product: CASSTQAGSVTDTQYF.

V usage is TRBV7-9 and J usage is TRBJ1-1, with a tentative D call TRBD1 (6 bases). V was pared by 5 bases and J by 7 bases, with 23 bases between. Germline assignment: CDR1 SEHNR and CDR2 FQNEAQ (reference sequence). This CDR3 has 16 amino acids. The CDR3 spells CASSRQPGGRGGEAFF. DNA for the CDR3: TGTGCCAGCAGCCGACAACCCGGGGGGCGAGGGGGTGAAGCTTTCTTT.

This chain connects TRBV28 to TRBJ1-2; no firm D call. This CDR3 is 11 amino acids long. The V end was cut by 8 bases, the J end by 4 bases, with 8 bases between. Germline V gives CDR1 MDHEN, CDR2 SYDVKM. DNA for the CDR3: TGTGCCAGCGGTCCAGGCTATGGCTACACCTTC. Protein product: CASGPGYGYTF.

This chain joins TRBV19 and TRBJ2-7, with a possible D match to TRBD1 (6 bases). The germline CDR1 and CDR2 sequences are LNHDA and SQIVND (reference sequence). The CDR3 contains 15 residues. The ends were cut back, 1 base at V and 0 bases at J, with 10 bases in the middle. CDR3: CASSIGGHSSYEQYF. CDR3 DNA: TGTGCCAGTAGTATAGGGGGGCACAGCTCCTACGAGCAGTACTTC.

This CDR3 reads CASSSHNPGLAITHTGELFF. The CDR3 nucleotides read TGTGCCAGCTCCTCACATAATCCGGGACTAGCGATAACTCACACCGGGGAGCTGTTTTTT. The rearrangement uses TRBV18 and TRBJ2-2, with 10 bases lining up with TRBD2. J lost 3 bases, V lost 6 bases, and 19 bases had no gene match. The CDR3 has 20 residues. Germline CDR1 reads KGHSH; CDR2 reads LQKENI.

V is TRBV28 and J is TRBJ1-6; TRBD1 agrees at 8 bases. The V gene end was trimmed by 6 bases and the J gene end by 2 bases; junction bases not matched to a gene: 6. CDR3 length: 16 residues. From germline, CDR1 is MDHEN and CDR2 SYDVKM. CDR3 amino acids: CASSTWTGTYNSPLHF. The CDR3 nucleotides are TGTGCCAGCAGCACCTGGACAGGGACCTATAATTCACCCCTCCACTTT.

This rearrangement joins TRBV24-1 to TRBJ1-5; D is unclear. The V end lost 4 bases, the J end lost 7 bases, and 10 bases lay between the germline ends. Germline assignment: CDR1 KGHDR and CDR2 SFDVKD. The CDR3 runs 13 residues. CDR3 residues: CATSEPGGQPQHF. CDR3 bases: TGTGCCACCAGTGAGCCGGGAGGACAGCCCCAGCATTTT.

The J gene is TRBJ1-6, the V gene TRBV30; no firm D call. This CDR3 comprises 13 residues. Between the trimmed V and J ends, which lost 4 bases and 9 bases, there was a span of 13 bases. Germline V lookup: CDR1 GTSNPN, CDR2 SVGIG (reference sequence). The CDR3 reads CAWMNQAGSPLHF. CDR3 in DNA: TGTGCCTGGATGAACCAGGCGGGTTCACCCCTCCACTTT. Full variable domain (outside the CDR3, taken from reference TRBV30 and TRBJ1-6): SQTIHQWPATLVQPVGSPLSLECTVEGTSNPNLYWYRQAAGRGLQLLFYSVGIGQISSEVPQNLSASRPQDRQFILSSKKLLLSDSGFYLCAWMNQAGSPLHFGNGTRLTVT.